The entry below describes one T cell receptor beta chain. What it binds is not known. The data derive from a study of cytomegalovirus exposure and HLA in healthy donors. The CDR3 contains 15 residues. V shed 3 bases and J 2 bases; nucleotides not matched to a gene: 7. From germline, CDR1 is SEHNR and CDR2 FQNEAQ (reference sequence). Notes on the study in general: A few chains tied to CMV proved CMV antigen-specific in vitro.

The primer mix had 60 Vbeta and 13 Jbeta primers. TCRdb keeps only in-frame clones here, not all; method: immunoSEQ multiplex PCR. In the table there are 100,000 to 150,000 clones, 75% to 85% of which are singletons. The sequence was collected from a woman aged 40-49 years in good health and CMV-seronegative. V and J are TRBV7-9 and TRBJ2-7, with 7 bases lining up with TRBD2. The source material was PBMCs. This CDR3 reads CASSLGGLRTYEQYF. The CDR3, as DNA: TGTGCCAGCAGCTTGGGAGGGTTGAGAACCTACGAGCAGTACTTC.